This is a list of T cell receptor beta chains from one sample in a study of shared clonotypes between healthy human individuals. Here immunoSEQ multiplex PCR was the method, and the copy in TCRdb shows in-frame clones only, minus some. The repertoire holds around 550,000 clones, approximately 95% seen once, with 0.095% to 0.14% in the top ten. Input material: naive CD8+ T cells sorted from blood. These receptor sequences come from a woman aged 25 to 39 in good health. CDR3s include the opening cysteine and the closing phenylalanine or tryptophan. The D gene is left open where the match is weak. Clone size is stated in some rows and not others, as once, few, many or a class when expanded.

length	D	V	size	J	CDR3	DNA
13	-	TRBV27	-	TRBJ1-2	CASSTGRGAGYTF	TGTGCCAGCAGCACGGGGAGGGGGGCTGGCTACACCTTC
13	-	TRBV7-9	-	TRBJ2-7	CASSPAVFYEQYF	TGTGCCAGCAGCCCCGCAGTTTTCTACGAGCAGTACTTC
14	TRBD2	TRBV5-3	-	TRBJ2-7	CASSPGLAGWEQYF	TGTGCCAGCAGCCCGGGACTAGCGGGATGGGAGCAGTACTTC
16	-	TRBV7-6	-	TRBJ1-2	CASSPAGGPGYYGYTF	TGTGCCAGCAGTCCCGCGGGGGGCCCAGGTTACTATGGCTACACCTTC
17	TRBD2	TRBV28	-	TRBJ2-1	CASSYRLAGAVDNEQFF	TGTGCCAGCAGTTATAGACTAGCGGGAGCGGTCGACAATGAGCAGTTCTTC
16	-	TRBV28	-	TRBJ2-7	CASSWGRRQGLSEQYF	TGTGCCAGCAGTTGGGGGCGGAGACAGGGACTCTCCGAGCAGTACTTC
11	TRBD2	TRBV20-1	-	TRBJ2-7	CSAREGGEQYF	TGCAGTGCCCGGGAGGGGGGCGAGCAGTACTTC
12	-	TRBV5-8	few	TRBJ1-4	CASSFGDEKLFF	TGTGCCAGCAGCTTCGGGGACGAAAAACTGTTTTTT
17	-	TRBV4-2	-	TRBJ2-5	CASSHTTSDRGGETQYF	TGTGCCAGCAGCCATACCACTTCAGACAGGGGAGGGGAGACCCAGTACTTC
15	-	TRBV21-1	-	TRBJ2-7	CASSKAGGLDYEQYF	TGTGCCAGCAGCAAAGCTGGAGGGCTAGACTACGAGCAGTACTTC
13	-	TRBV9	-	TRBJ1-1	CASSVASGTEAFF	TGTGCCAGCAGCGTAGCGTCGGGGACTGAAGCTTTCTTT
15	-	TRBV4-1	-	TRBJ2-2	CASSQIESSSGELFF	TGCGCCAGCAGCCAAATTGAGAGTTCTAGTGGGGAGCTGTTTTTT
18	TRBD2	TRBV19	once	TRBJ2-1	CASSFLPGLAELYNEQFF	TGTGCCAGTAGTTTCCTCCCTGGACTAGCGGAACTATACAATGAGCAGTTCTTC
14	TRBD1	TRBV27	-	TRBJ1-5	CARSAQGACQPQHF	TGTGCCAGGTCGGCCCAGGGGGCCTGTCAGCCCCAGCATTTT
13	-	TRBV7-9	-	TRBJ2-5	CASSRTVQETQYF	TGTGCCAGCAGCCGGACAGTACAAGAGACCCAGTACTTC
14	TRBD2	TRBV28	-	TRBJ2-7	CASSVAGGTYEQYF	TGTGCCAGCAGTGTAGCGGGAGGAACCTACGAGCAGTACTTC
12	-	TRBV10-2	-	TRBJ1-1	CASLGGGTEAFF	TGCGCCAGCCTCGGGGGGGGGACTGAAGCTTTCTTT
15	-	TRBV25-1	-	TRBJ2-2	CASSDGTMNTGELFF	TGTGCCAGCAGTGATGGGACAATGAACACCGGGGAGCTGTTTTTT
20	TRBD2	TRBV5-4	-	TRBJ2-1	CASSGPGLAGGKEYYNEQFF	TGTGCCAGCAGCGGACCGGGACTAGCGGGAGGCAAGGAGTACTACAATGAGCAGTTCTTC
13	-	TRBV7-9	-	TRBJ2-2	CASSFSGPGELFF	TGTGCCAGCAGCTTCTCGGGACCCGGGGAGCTGTTTTTT
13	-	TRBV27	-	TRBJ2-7	CASARTAAYEQYF	TGTGCCAGCGCGCGGACCGCGGCCTACGAGCAGTACTTC
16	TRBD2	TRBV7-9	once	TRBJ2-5	CASSLVFGRGGETQYF	TGTGCCAGCAGCTTAGTCTTCGGGAGGGGGGGAGAGACCCAGTACTTC
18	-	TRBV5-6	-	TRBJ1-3	CASSNFDRQESSGNTIYF	TGTGCCAGCAGCAACTTTGATCGACAGGAGTCATCTGGAAACACCATATATTTT
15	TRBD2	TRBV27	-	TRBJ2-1	CASGLSGVGYNEQFF	TGTGCCAGCGGCCTTAGCGGGGTGGGTTACAATGAGCAGTTCTTC
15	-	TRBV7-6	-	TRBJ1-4	CASSASSGGNEKLFF	TGTGCCAGCAGCGCAAGCAGCGGGGGTAATGAAAAACTGTTTTTT
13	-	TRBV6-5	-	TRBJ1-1	CAIGLDQNTEAFF	TGTGCCATCGGTCTGGACCAAAACACTGAAGCTTTCTTT
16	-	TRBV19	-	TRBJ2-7	CASSSLSDFGDYEQYF	TGTGCCAGTAGTAGTTTATCGGACTTCGGGGACTACGAGCAGTACTTC
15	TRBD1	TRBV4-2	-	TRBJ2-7	CASSQDGTGSYEQYF	TGTGCCAGCAGCCAAGACGGGACAGGATCCTACGAGCAGTACTTC
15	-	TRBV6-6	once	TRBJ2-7	CASRNRGGPKDEQYF	TGTGCCAGCAGGAACAGGGGGGGTCCGAAAGACGAGCAGTACTTC
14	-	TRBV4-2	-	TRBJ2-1	CASSQDILGNEQFF	TGTGCCAGCAGCCAAGATATCCTCGGAAATGAGCAGTTCTTC
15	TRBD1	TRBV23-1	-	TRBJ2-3	CASSQGDRSSDTQYF	TGCGCCAGCAGTCAAGGGGACAGGTCCTCCGATACGCAGTATTTT
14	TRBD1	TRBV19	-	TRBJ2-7	CASSHGTGAYEQYF	TGTGCCAGTAGCCATGGGACAGGGGCCTACGAGCAGTACTTC
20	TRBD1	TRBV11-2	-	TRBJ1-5	CASSLELGQGPFYSNQPQHF	TGTGCCAGCAGCCTAGAATTGGGACAGGGACCCTTTTATAGCAATCAGCCCCAGCATTTT
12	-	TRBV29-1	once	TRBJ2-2	CSVLELSGELFF	TGCAGCGTTTTGGAGTTATCCGGGGAGCTGTTTTTT
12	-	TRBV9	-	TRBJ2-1	CASSVTGNEQFF	TGTGCCAGCAGCGTAACGGGGAATGAGCAGTTCTTC
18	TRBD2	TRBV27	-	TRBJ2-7	CASSPSSNTLARYIEQYF	TGTGCCAGCAGCCCCTCATCTAACACACTAGCGAGATATATAGAGCAGTACTTC
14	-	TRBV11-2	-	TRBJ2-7	CASSLGTDSYEQYF	TGTGCCAGCAGCTTAGGGACTGACTCCTACGAGCAGTACTTC
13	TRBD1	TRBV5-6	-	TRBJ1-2	CASSLWDSYGYTF	TGTGCCAGCAGCTTGTGGGACAGCTATGGCTACACCTTC
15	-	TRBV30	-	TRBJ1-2	CAWSPMDSSGYGYTF	TGTGCCTGGAGTCCAATGGACAGTTCCGGCTATGGCTACACCTTC
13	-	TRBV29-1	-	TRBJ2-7	CSVEDRSSYEQYF	TGCAGCGTAGAAGACAGGAGCTCCTACGAGCAGTACTTC
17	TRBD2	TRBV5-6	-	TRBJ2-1	CASSLALAGGPGNEQFF	TGTGCCAGCAGCTTGGCCCTAGCGGGAGGGCCGGGCAATGAGCAGTTCTTC
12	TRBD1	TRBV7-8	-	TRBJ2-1	CASSNRDRSAFF	TGTGCCAGCAGCAACAGGGACAGGTCCGCGTTCTTC